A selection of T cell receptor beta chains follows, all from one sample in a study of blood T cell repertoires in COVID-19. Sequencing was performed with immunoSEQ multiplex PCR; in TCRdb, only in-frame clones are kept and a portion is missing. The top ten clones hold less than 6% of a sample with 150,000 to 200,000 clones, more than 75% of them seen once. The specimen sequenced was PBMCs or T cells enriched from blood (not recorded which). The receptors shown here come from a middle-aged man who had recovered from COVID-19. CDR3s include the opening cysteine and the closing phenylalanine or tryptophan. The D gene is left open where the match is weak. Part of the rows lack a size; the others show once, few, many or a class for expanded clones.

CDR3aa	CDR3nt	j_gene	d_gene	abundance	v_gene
CSVPVLYGYTF	TGCAGTGTCCCGGTCCTCTATGGCTACACCTTC	TRBJ1-2	NA	NA	TRBV20-1
CASSQSLTGPNYGYTF	TGCGCCAGCAGCCAATCGTTAACGGGTCCTAACTATGGCTACACCTTC	TRBJ1-2	NA	NA	TRBV4-1
CSAPVRFRQYF	TGCAGTGCCCCCGTGCGCTTCCGGCAGTACTTC	TRBJ2-7	NA	NA	TRBV20-1
CASSFSGGWGYTF	TGTGCCAGCAGCTTCTCAGGGGGCTGGGGCTACACCTTC	TRBJ1-2	TRBD1	NA	TRBV5-6
CASSDRGTGNSPLHF	TGTGCCAGCAGTGATAGGGGGACAGGCAATTCACCCCTCCACTTT	TRBJ1-6	TRBD1	NA	TRBV2
CASSHREFSNQPQHF	TGTGCCAGCAGTCACAGAGAGTTTAGCAATCAGCCCCAGCATTTT	TRBJ1-5	NA	NA	TRBV2
CASSLKRLLNTGGRRDNEQFF	TGCGCCAGCAGCTTGAAACGACTACTAAATACAGGGGGCAGAAGGGACAATGAGCAGTTCTTC	TRBJ2-1	TRBD1	few	TRBV5-1
CASSGSRGGGNTEAFF	TGTGCCAGCAGTGGGTCCAGGGGCGGTGGGAACACTGAAGCTTTCTTT	TRBJ1-1	NA	NA	TRBV27
CASSYWGGPYNEQFF	TGTGCCAGCAGTTACTGGGGGGGCCCCTACAATGAGCAGTTCTTC	TRBJ2-1	NA	NA	TRBV6-5
CASSADITGADTQYF	TGTGCCAGCAGCGCAGACATAACAGGGGCAGATACGCAGTATTTT	TRBJ2-3	TRBD1	NA	TRBV9
CASSPNTEGGTDTQYF	TGTGCCAGCTCACCAAATACAGAGGGAGGCACAGATACGCAGTATTTT	TRBJ2-3	NA	NA	TRBV18
CASSISGRSYEQYF	TGTGCCAGCAGTATCTCCGGGAGAAGCTACGAGCAGTACTTC	TRBJ2-7	NA	NA	TRBV27
CASSLGQPNTEAFF	TGCGCCAGCAGCCTGGGACAGCCGAACACTGAAGCTTTCTTT	TRBJ1-1	TRBD1	NA	TRBV5-1
CASSERRAGDGYTF	TGTGCCAGCAGTGAAAGGCGGGCAGGGGATGGCTACACCTTC	TRBJ1-2	NA	NA	TRBV6-1
CASSFRTGSEAFF	TGTGCCAGCAGTTTTCGGACAGGGTCTGAAGCTTTCTTT	TRBJ1-1	TRBD1	few	TRBV27
CAISDLKGSRSLAFF	TGTGCCATCAGCGACCTGAAAGGGAGTCGGAGTTTGGCTTTCTTT	TRBJ1-1	NA	NA	TRBV10-3
CASSARVGELFF	TGTGCCAGCAGCGCGAGAGTCGGGGAGCTGTTTTTT	TRBJ2-2	NA	NA	TRBV2
CASSQTPGGGVGYTF	TGCGCCAGCAGCCAAACCCCCGGGGGGGGCGTCGGCTACACCTTC	TRBJ1-2	NA	NA	TRBV4-1
CASSLSGTGGSNTGELFF	TGTGCCAGCAGCTTAAGCGGGACAGGGGGCTCGAACACCGGGGAGCTGTTTTTT	TRBJ2-2	TRBD1	NA	TRBV7-6
CASSIGGSSYNSPLHF	TGTGCCAGTAGTATTGGAGGGAGCTCCTATAATTCACCCCTCCACTTT	TRBJ1-6	NA	NA	TRBV19
CASSLYRTGMNTEAFF	TGTGCCAGCAGTCTTTACAGGACAGGGATGAACACTGAAGCTTTCTTT	TRBJ1-1	TRBD1	few	TRBV27
CASGGATTQYF	TGTGCCAGCGGGGGGGCCACGACGCAGTATTTT	TRBJ2-3	NA	NA	TRBV2